Shown below are 32 T cell receptor beta chains from a single sample sequenced in a study of T-cell reconstitution after alpha-beta-depleted transplantation in children. The TCRbeta library incorporated unique molecular identifiers. TCRdb independently ran MiXCR on the PCR reads; one entry per CDR3 protein. The sample lists 500,000 to 600,000 distinct CDR3 sequences, 15% to 20% occurring once. Specimen: PBMCs from the stem cell graft donor, collected from the stem cell graft. The origin of the receptors is a human donor who donated a stem cell graft to a child with acute lymphoblastic leukemia.

J is TRBJ2-2 and V is TRBV7-2; D call uncertain. Trimming shortened V by 5 bases and J by 6 bases, and 16 bases separated the two germline ends. This CDR3 region has 15 residues. Germline V CDR1 and CDR2: SGHTA, FQGNSA. CDR3 sequence (DNA): TGTGCCAGCAGCCCCAAGGCTTTTGGGTCCGGGGAGCTGTTTTTT. It specifies CASSPKAFGSGELFF.

This clonotype was observed a handful of times. The chain carries TRBV5-1 and TRBJ2-4; 8 nucleotides match TRBD1. There are 19 residues in the CDR3. Trimming took 3 bases from V and 0 from J; bases not matched to a gene: 14. CDR1 and CDR2 from the germline V gene are SGHRS and YFSETQ. The CDR3 loop reads CASSWDRKTQGLAKNIQYF. The CDR3 coding sequence is TGCGCCAGCAGCTGGGACAGGAAGACCCAAGGACTAGCCAAAAACATTCAGTACTTC.

The V call is TRBV7-8, the J call TRBJ2-1; 8 nucleotides line up with TRBD2. J gave up 0 bases and V 5 bases, and 6 bases lay outside the gene matches. This CDR3 spans 16 amino acids. Per germline, CDR1 SGHVS and CDR2 FQNEAQ. This CDR3 is CASSLTSARSYNEQFF. The CDR3 DNA reads TGTGCCAGCAGCCTGACTAGCGCCCGCTCCTACAATGAGCAGTTCTTC.

In this sample, this clonotype turned up a few times. This sequence joins TRBV5-1 and TRBJ1-1; 8 nucleotides agree with TRBD1. V shed 4 bases and J 0 bases; nucleotides not matched to a gene: 14. Germline CDR1 reads SGHRS; CDR2 reads YFSETQ. CDR3 size: 18 residues. CDR3 sequence: CASSGRTRQGPVNTEAFF. DNA for the CDR3: TGCGCCAGCAGCGGGAGAACCAGACAGGGGCCAGTGAACACTGAAGCTTTCTTT.

This clonotype has just a few counts. The chain is built from TRBV7-2 and TRBJ2-1; D unresolved. The germline V and J ends were trimmed by 1 base and 4 bases, with 20 bases remaining between them. Germline-derived CDR1 and CDR2 are SGHTA and FQGNSA. The CDR3 runs to 18 residues. The CDR3 DNA sequence: TGTGCCAGCAGCTTAGGGCCAGTTTCAAGCCGTTTGTACAATGAGCAGTTCTTC. This sequence encodes CASSLGPVSSRLYNEQFF.

This clonotype turned up a few times. The chain uses TRBV27 and TRBJ1-2, with D possibly matching TRBD1 (6 bases). Germline V gene lookup returns CDR1 MNHEY and CDR2 SMNVEV (reference sequence). The CDR3 sequence is 15 residues long. Trimming took 5 bases from V and 8 from J, leaving 21 bases between them. The CDR3 spells CASSPGTPGVGGYTF. The CDR3 DNA is TGTGCCAGCAGTCCCGGGACACCTGGGGTGGGGGGCTACACCTTC.

V is TRBV20-1 and J is TRBJ2-1, with D hard to call. CDR1 and CDR2 (germline): DFQATT, SNEGSKA (reference sequence). There are 17 residues in the CDR3. V was cut by 0 bases and J by 0 bases, with 15 bases left in between. CDR3 sequence reads: CSARDRSSSSSYNEQFF. The CDR3 DNA sequence: TGCAGTGCTAGAGATCGTTCCAGTTCTAGCTCCTACAATGAGCAGTTCTTC.

V usage is TRBV19 and J usage is TRBJ1-5; D is possibly TRBD1 (5 bases). Per the germline V gene, CDR1 is LNHDA and CDR2 is SQIVND (reference sequence). This CDR3 spans 15 amino acids. Between the trimmed V and J ends, which lost 7 bases and 0 bases, there was a span of 13 bases. The CDR3 here is CASKGRDHSNQPQHF. In DNA form, the CDR3 reads TGTGCCAGTAAGGGCAGGGACCATAGCAATCAGCCCCAGCATTTT.

V gene TRBV20-1 combines with J gene TRBJ1-1; D might be TRBD1 (5 bases). From germline, CDR1 is DFQATT and CDR2 SNEGSKA (reference sequence). The CDR3 consists of 16 residues. Trimming took 0 bases from V and 8 from J, leaving 22 bases between them. This chain's CDR3 is CSARDLMRDPGKEAFF. For the CDR3, the DNA is TGCAGTGCTAGAGATCTTATGAGGGACCCGGGAAAAGAAGCTTTCTTT.

The J gene is TRBJ2-1, the V gene TRBV12-3 or TRBV12-4, with D unclear. V lost 2 bases and J lost 13, with 9 bases in between. This CDR3 has 11 amino acids. The CDR3 coding sequence is TGTGCCAGCAGTTTATGGCCTCCACAGTTCTTC. Protein sequence: CASSLWPPQFF.

This clonotype has a handful of counts. This chain joins TRBV5-1 and TRBJ2-1, with TRBD2 matching over 8 bases. CDR1 is SGHRS, CDR2 YFSETQ, per germline. This CDR3 region has 14 residues. With 3 bases clipped from V and 5 bases from J, the junction kept 4 bases outside the gene matches. CDR3 region: CASSWRGADNEQFF. The CDR3 DNA reads TGCGCCAGCAGCTGGCGGGGGGCCGACAATGAGCAGTTCTTC.

This clonotype was seen a handful of times. The V and J genes are TRBV20-1 and TRBJ1-1; no definite D call. V lost 6 bases, J lost 5 bases, and 10 bases lay in between. The CDR3 consists of 11 residues. Germline loops: CDR1 DFQATT, CDR2 SNEGSKA (reference sequence). Written as DNA, the CDR3 is TGCAGTGCAACGGAAGCGACTGAAGCTTTCTTT. This encodes CSATEATEAFF.

At least ten counts were recorded for this clonotype. The V call is TRBV20-1, the J call TRBJ2-7, with D unresolved. Per germline, CDR1 DFQATT and CDR2 SNEGSKA (reference sequence). This CDR3 is 11 amino acids long. The V end was cut by 0 bases, the J end by 8 bases, with 8 bases between. The CDR3 bases are TGCAGTGCTAGAGATCCCAGGAAGCAGTACTTC. As protein: CSARDPRKQYF.

The chain is built from TRBV5-1 and TRBJ1-1, with D tentatively TRBD1 (6 bases). Germline assignment: CDR1 SGHRS and CDR2 YFSETQ. V lost 3 bases to trimming and J lost 7 bases, with 19 bases between them. The CDR3 spans 15 residues. For the CDR3, the DNA is TGCGCCAGCAGCTCCTCTGGTGGGACACCCATTGAAGCTTTCTTT. This translates into CASSSSGGTPIEAFF.

This clonotype has a handful of counts. The rearrangement uses TRBV6-2 or TRBV6-3 and TRBJ2-7; no clear D. The CDR3 totals 12 residues. Between the trimmed V and J ends, which lost 3 bases and 2 bases, there was a span of 5 bases. From germline, CDR1 is MNHEY and CDR2 SVGEGT. CDR3 protein: CASSYTPYEQYF. The CDR3 coding sequence is TGTGCCAGCAGTTATACCCCCTACGAGCAGTACTTC.

This chain connects TRBV7-3 to TRBJ2-1, with TRBD2 identical over 14 bases. CDR1 is SGHTA and CDR2 is FQGTGA in the germline V gene. Germline trimming cut 3 bases from V and 4 bases from J; bases unmatched to any gene: 11. The CDR3 is made up of 19 amino acids. This chain's CDR3 is CASSFEPGLAGEEYNEQFF. CDR3 in DNA: TGTGCCAGCAGCTTTGAGCCGGGACTAGCGGGGGAGGAGTACAATGAGCAGTTCTTC. Drawing the rest from reference TRBV7-3 and TRBJ2-1, the complete variable domain is GAGVSQTPSNKVTEKGKYVELRCDPISGHTALYWYRQSLGQGPEFLIYFQGTGAADDSGLPNDRFFAVRPEGSVSTLKIQRTERGDSAVYLCASSFEPGLAGEEYNEQFFGPGTRLTVL.

This clonotype was detected a few times. The chain carries TRBV7-9 and TRBJ1-2; D gene uncertain. Germline CDR1 reads SEHNR; CDR2 reads FQNEAQ (reference sequence). The germline V and J ends were trimmed by 4 bases and 5 bases, with 23 bases remaining between them. The CDR3 runs to 17 residues. The CDR3 is CASSSYKGGRGGYGYTF. Here the CDR3 DNA reads TGTGCCAGCAGCTCCTATAAAGGCGGGCGAGGAGGGTATGGCTACACCTTC.

V is TRBV5-1 and J is TRBJ2-2; unclear D gene. The CDR3 is 14 residues long. V was clipped by 0 bases and J by 3 bases, with 6 bases between them. CDR1 is SGHRS and CDR2 is YFSETQ in the germline V gene. The chain's CDR3 is CASSLVSDTGELFF. The CDR3 DNA is TGCGCCAGCAGCTTGGTCTCCGACACCGGGGAGCTGTTTTTT. Together with reference TRBV5-1 and TRBJ2-2, the CDR3 gives the full variable domain: KAGVTQTPRYLIKTRGQQVTLSCSPISGHRSVSWYQQTPGQGLQFLFEYFSETQRNKGNFPGRFSGRQFSNSRSEMNVSTLELGDSALYLCASSLVSDTGELFFGEGSRLTVL.

The CDR3 nucleotides read TGCAGTGCTCGGATCGACCCGGATACGCAGTATTTT. Protein product: CSARIDPDTQYF. J is TRBJ2-3 and V is TRBV20-1; no clear D. Trimming shortened V by 5 bases and J by 6 bases, and 12 bases separated the two germline ends. The CDR3 is made up of 12 amino acids. The germline V gene has CDR1 DFQATT and CDR2 SNEGSKA (reference sequence).

This clonotype was recorded a few times. This chain uses TRBV5-5 with TRBJ2-2; 7 nucleotides match TRBD1. The V and J ends lost 3 bases and 7 bases, in that order; junction bases with no gene match: 9. The CDR3 covers 15 residues. Per germline, CDR1 SGHKS and CDR2 YYEKEE (reference sequence). The CDR3, as DNA: TGTGCCAGCAGCTGGTACAGGGGTTCGGTCGGGGAGCTGTTTTTT. Encoded protein: CASSWYRGSVGELFF.

This chain connects TRBV6-1 to TRBJ2-1; D uncertain. Germline-derived CDR1 and CDR2 are MNHNS and SASEGT. V was trimmed by 6 bases and J by 3 bases, leaving 18 bases between them. The CDR3 has 16 amino acids. The CDR3 protein is CASSQDPLVDYNEQFF. The CDR3 bases are TGTGCCAGCAGCCAGGACCCCCTAGTTGACTACAATGAGCAGTTCTTC.

This clonotype was seen only once. This sequence joins TRBV7-3 and TRBJ1-1, with TRBD1 matching over 7 bases. CDR1 and CDR2 (germline): SGHTA, FQGTGA. The CDR3 is 16 amino acids. Trimming cost V 2 bases and J 3 bases; bases outside gene matches: 9. This CDR3 is CASSLEAVRGHTEAFF. The DNA of the CDR3 is TGTGCCAGCAGCTTAGAGGCAGTGAGGGGGCACACTGAAGCTTTCTTT. Based on the CDR3 plus reference TRBV7-3 and TRBJ1-1, the full variable domain is GAGVSQTPSNKVTEKGKYVELRCDPISGHTALYWYRQSLGQGPEFLIYFQGTGAADDSGLPNDRFFAVRPEGSVSTLKIQRTERGDSAVYLCASSLEAVRGHTEAFFGQGTRLTVV.

The V gene is TRBV28, the J gene TRBJ2-1; unclear D gene. Trimming took 5 bases from V and 0 from J, leaving 5 bases between them. The CDR3 contains 13 residues. The germline CDR1 and CDR2 sequences are MDHEN and SYDVKM. The CDR3 nucleotides are TGTGCCAGCAGTCATAGCTCCTACAATGAGCAGTTCTTC. Protein product: CASSHSSYNEQFF.

This clonotype was counted between two and nine times. The chain combines TRBV5-1 with TRBJ1-1; D is ambiguous. CDR3 length equals 16 residues. Germline V lookup: CDR1 SGHRS, CDR2 YFSETQ. V was trimmed by 4 bases and J by 1 base, leaving 17 bases between them. CDR3 DNA: TGCGCCAGCAGCCCAGGTACGGCCGTTACGAACACTGAAGCTTTCTTT. It encodes CASSPGTAVTNTEAFF.

The chain is built from TRBV18 and TRBJ2-7, with D tentatively TRBD1 or TRBD2 (5 bases each). The CDR3 spans 14 residues. Germline V gene data show CDR1 as KGHSH and CDR2 as LQKENI. Trimming cost V 6 bases and J 7 bases, with 19 bases left between them. The CDR3 reads CASSSMGESWEQYF. The CDR3 nucleotides read TGTGCCAGCTCGTCCATGGGGGAGTCGTGGGAGCAGTACTTC.

This chain links TRBV5-1 with TRBJ2-5; possible D gene TRBD2, 6 bases. In germline, CDR1 is SGHRS, CDR2 YFSETQ. V lost 3 bases to trimming and J lost 5 bases, with 14 bases between them. The CDR3 length is 14 residues. The CDR3: CASSSRRARETQYF. CDR3 DNA sequence: TGCGCCAGCAGCTCCCGGAGGGCCAGGGAGACCCAGTACTTC.

The V and J genes are TRBV12-3 or TRBV12-4 and TRBJ1-4, with 10 bases fitting TRBD1. The CDR3 extends over 17 amino acids. Trimming removed 3 bases from V and 7 bases from J; junction bases left unmatched: 11. The CDR3 region is CASSFSLWGQGSEKLFF. CDR3 coding DNA: TGTGCCAGCAGTTTTTCCTTATGGGGACAGGGGAGTGAAAAACTGTTTTTT.

In this sample, this clonotype turned up a few times. This chain connects TRBV12-1 to TRBJ2-1. TRBV12-1 is described as a pseudogene. There are 12 residues in the CDR3. The DNA for the CDR3 is TGTGCCAGCAGCTTCACCCACGGTGAGCAGTTCTTC. Its protein product is CASSFTHGEQFF.

This clonotype was counted a few times. J is TRBJ2-1 and V is TRBV5-1; 7 bases align to TRBD1. Looked up from germline, CDR1 is SGHRS and CDR2 is YFSETQ. J gave up 6 bases and V 4 bases, and 4 bases lay outside the gene matches. The CDR3 contains 13 residues. The CDR3 nucleotides read TGCGCCAGCAGCCACACAGGGGCCAATGAGCAGTTCTTC. Amino acids: CASSHTGANEQFF.

V and J are TRBV5-1 and TRBJ2-1; 9 bases are shared with TRBD2. V shed 6 bases and J 3 bases; nucleotides not matched to a gene: 1. This CDR3 region has 13 residues. Per germline, CDR1 SGHRS and CDR2 YFSETQ. CDR3 sequence (DNA): TGCGCCAGCAATAGCGGGAGCTACAATGAGCAGTTCTTC. Translating it yields CASNSGSYNEQFF. Full variable domain (missing parts from reference TRBV5-1 and TRBJ2-1): KAGVTQTPRYLIKTRGQQVTLSCSPISGHRSVSWYQQTPGQGLQFLFEYFSETQRNKGNFPGRFSGRQFSNSRSEMNVSTLELGDSALYLCASNSGSYNEQFFGPGTRLTVL.

The gene calls are TRBV18 and TRBJ2-7; D remains unclear. The CDR3 totals 15 residues. V was cut by 2 bases and J by 2 bases, with 13 bases left in between. CDR1 is KGHSH and CDR2 is LQKENI in the germline V gene. The DNA for the CDR3 is TGTGCCAGCTCACCAGTTCGTCCAAGTCCCTACGAGCAGTACTTC. Amino acids: CASSPVRPSPYEQYF.

This clonotype turned up a few times. The chain joins TRBV7-9 to TRBJ2-7, with a weak D call TRBD1 (6 bases). CDR3 length equals 14 residues. Germline loops: CDR1 SEHNR, CDR2 FQNEAQ (reference sequence). The V gene lost 4 bases and the J gene lost 2 bases, with 12 bases spanning the gap. The CDR3 sequence is CASSSWTAAYEQYF. The DNA for the CDR3 is TGTGCCAGCAGCTCGTGGACAGCCGCCTACGAGCAGTACTTC.